This T cell receptor (beta chain) originates from a study of T cells in Graves' hyperthyroidism and ophthalmopathy. Study context: The initial diagnosis was the point when peripheral blood was collected, ahead of any treatment.

Regarding the study as a whole: Blood shared most expanded thyroid clonotypes above 0.001.

Of note for this clonotype: As yet, its antigen is unknown.

RNA transcripts gave rise to amplified TCR beta CDR3 regions. HTBI primers were employed in a first-round RT-PCR of the TCR CDR3. TCRdb re-derived calls from the multiplex PCR reads in MiXCR, one entry per CDR3 protein. Among 300,000 to 450,000 distinct CDR3 sequences listed, about 15% were seen once. Stable Graves' hyperthyroidism meant no ophthalmopathy progression within 18 months. The sequencing sample was made of blood. This receptor was identified in a woman aged 60-70 years with Graves' hyperthyroidism.

CDR3 amino acids: CASSQGRGFYREKLFF. The CDR3 DNA is TGTGCCAGCAGCCAGGGGAGGGGTTTTTATAGGGAAAAACTGTTTTTT. The chain employs TRBV4-2 and TRBJ1-4; the D gene is possibly TRBD1 (5 bases). The CDR3 consists of 16 residues. Trimming stripped 3 bases from V and 8 bases from J, with 19 bases between. Germline assignment: CDR1 LGHNA and CDR2 YNFKEQ.